The 29 T cell receptor beta chains below were found in one sample sequenced in a study of blood T cell repertoires in COVID-19. TCRdb's copy holds only in-frame clones and misses some; the assay was immunoSEQ multiplex PCR. Of under 70,000 clones listed, 88% are singletons. The sequenced sample consisted of peripheral blood. The receptors were sampled from a woman in her 70s with acute or convalescent COVID-19.

The chain recombines TRBV5-1 with TRBJ2-5, with a weak D call TRBD1 (5 bases). The ends were cut back, 2 bases at V and 2 bases at J, with 10 bases in the middle. Germline CDR1 is SGHRS and CDR2 is YFSETQ. The length of the CDR3 is 14 residues. CDR3 nucleotides: TGCGCCAGCAGCTTCCAGGGTAGTCAAGAGACCCAGTACTTC. It specifies CASSFQGSQETQYF.

This chain joins TRBV24-1 and TRBJ1-5; a weak D match, TRBD1 (6 bases). Trimming left V 3 bases short and J 3 bases short, with 14 bases between. The CDR3 extends over 16 amino acids. Germline CDR1 reads KGHDR; CDR2 reads SFDVKD. CDR3 sequence: CATSDPREGVNQPQHF. CDR3 DNA sequence: TGTGCCACCAGTGATCCCCGCGAGGGGGTCAATCAGCCCCAGCATTTT.

In this sample, this clone turned up a few times. This sequence joins TRBV5-1 and TRBJ1-5; tentative D call: TRBD1 (5 bases). This CDR3 has 16 amino acids. Trimming left V 4 bases short and J 0 bases short, with 14 bases between. CDR1 SGHRS and CDR2 YFSETQ come from the germline V gene. CDR3 protein: CASSPLARDSNQPQHF. CDR3 coding DNA: TGCGCCAGCAGCCCACTGGCCAGGGATAGCAATCAGCCCCAGCATTTT.

CDR3 amino acids: CATSERTSTDTQYF. DNA of the CDR3: TGTGCCACCAGTGAAAGGACTAGCACAGATACGCAGTATTTT. The chain links TRBV24-1 to TRBJ2-3; tentatively, D is TRBD2 (5 bases). V lost 4 bases, J lost 0 bases, and 7 bases lay in between. Germline V gives CDR1 KGHDR, CDR2 SFDVKD. This CDR3 has 14 residues.

V and J are TRBV10-3 and TRBJ1-4; no firm D call. CDR3 length: 12 amino acids. Trimming removed 3 bases at V and 12 bases at J, with 11 bases between. Germline V gene data show CDR1 as ENHRY and CDR2 as SYGVKD. The CDR3, as DNA: TGTGCCATCAGTGATTCGGCGGTGGAACTGTTTTTT. This sequence encodes CAISDSAVELFF.

This clone was detected only once. This chain uses TRBV3-1 (or the pseudogene TRBV3-2) with TRBJ2-5; 10 bases are shared with TRBD2. The germline CDR1 and CDR2 sequences are LGHDT and YNNKEL (reference sequence). With 3 bases clipped from V and 5 bases from J, the junction kept 3 bases outside the gene matches. The CDR3 covers 14 residues. CDR3 sequence reads: CASSQGTSVETQYF. CDR3 DNA sequence: TGTGCCAGCAGCCAGGGGACTAGCGTGGAGACCCAGTACTTC.

This clone has more than one count but fewer than ten. This sequence joins TRBV6-6 and TRBJ2-6, with D possibly TRBD1 on 6 matching bases. Looked up from germline, CDR1 is MNHNY and CDR2 is SVGAGI (reference sequence). The length of the CDR3 is 16 residues. Trimming stripped 5 bases from V and 0 bases from J, with 11 bases between. The CDR3 sequence is CASSRYRVSGANVLTF. CDR3 coding DNA: TGTGCCAGCAGTCGATACAGGGTCTCTGGGGCCAACGTCCTGACTTTC.

The sample holds one count of this clone. The gene calls are TRBV29-1 and TRBJ2-3; 14 positions agree with TRBD2. CDR1 is SQVTM and CDR2 is ANQGSEA in the germline V gene. Trimming cost V 7 bases and J 3 bases; bases outside gene matches: 3. CDR3 length: 14 residues. The CDR3, as DNA: TGCAGCGGCGGACTAGCGGGGGGTACAGATACGCAGTATTTT. This encodes CSGGLAGGTDTQYF.

This chain connects TRBV28 to TRBJ2-1, with 9 bases lining up with TRBD1. With V trimmed by 5 bases and J by 6 bases, 5 bases remained unmatched. The CDR3 is 14 amino acids. The V gene's germline CDR1 is MDHEN and CDR2 SYDVKM. CDR3 sequence (DNA): TGTGCCAGCAGTCACAGGGGGCGAGGCAATGAGCAGTTCTTC. Amino acids: CASSHRGRGNEQFF.

V gene TRBV29-1 combines with J gene TRBJ2-7; D possibly corresponds to TRBD1 (5 bases). V lost 5 bases and J lost 4, with 18 bases in between. Germline CDR1 SQVTM, CDR2 ANQGSEA. This CDR3 region has 14 residues. This CDR3 reads CSVLDRRAGYEQYF. The CDR3 nucleotides read TGCAGCGTTCTCGACAGAAGGGCAGGGTACGAGCAGTACTTC.

This chain joins TRBV3-1 (or the pseudogene TRBV3-2) and TRBJ2-2; D not certain. Germline CDR1 is LGHDT and CDR2 is YNNKEL (reference sequence). This CDR3 has 12 amino acids. The ends were cut back, 4 bases at V and 6 bases at J, with 6 bases in the middle. The DNA for the CDR3 is TGTGCCAGCAGCCTCCCTGCCGGGGAGCTGTTTTTT. It yields the protein CASSLPAGELFF.

This chain uses TRBV28 with TRBJ2-1, with 9 bases fitting TRBD2. Looked up from germline, CDR1 is MDHEN and CDR2 is SYDVKM. CDR3 length: 20 residues. Trimming cost V 6 bases and J 0 bases; bases outside gene matches: 18. This CDR3 is CASRFIGISGSFISYNEQFF. DNA of the CDR3: TGTGCCAGCAGATTTATAGGTATTAGCGGGAGTTTTATCTCCTACAATGAGCAGTTCTTC.

The rearrangement uses TRBV5-4 and TRBJ1-1, with 7 bases matching TRBD1. This CDR3 has 14 residues. The junction had 2 bases not matched to a gene; V was cut back by 2 bases and J by 1 base. CDR1 SGHNT and CDR2 YYREEE come from the germline V gene (reference sequence). Here the CDR3 reads CASSFRDRNTEAFF. In DNA, the CDR3 is TGTGCCAGCAGCTTCCGGGACAGGAACACTGAAGCTTTCTTT. Drawing the rest from reference TRBV5-4 and TRBJ1-1, the complete variable domain is ETGVTQSPTHLIKTRGQQVTLRCSSQSGHNTVSWYQQALGQGPQFIFQYYREEENGRGNFPPRFSGLQFPNYSSELNVNALELDDSALYLCASSFRDRNTEAFFGQGTRLTVV.

The chain carries TRBV6-2 or TRBV6-3 and TRBJ1-5; 8 bases fit TRBD1. This CDR3 region has 18 residues. Germline CDR1 MNHEY, CDR2 SVGEGT. Unmatched junction bases numbered 11, after V lost 2 bases and J lost 2 bases. CDR3 in DNA: TGTGCCAGCAGTTACGCCCTCACAGGGGGTTTGGGCAATCAGCCCCAGCATTTT. Translating it yields CASSYALTGGLGNQPQHF.

V gene TRBV4-1 combines with J gene TRBJ2-2; 7 bases fit TRBD1. The length of the CDR3 is 17 residues. The germline gives CDR1 MGHRA, CDR2 YSYEKL. V shed 2 bases, J shed 4 bases, and the junction held 10 bases outside the gene matches. The CDR3: CASSQTGTVSLTGELFF. The CDR3 DNA reads as TGCGCCAGCAGCCAAACCGGGACAGTGTCACTCACCGGGGAGCTGTTTTTT.

The CDR3 sequence is CSVSTGAYEQYF. The CDR3 nucleotides are TGCAGCGTTTCTACAGGGGCCTACGAGCAGTACTTC. The rearrangement links TRBV29-1 to TRBJ2-7; TRBD1 matches at 7 bases. The CDR3 runs to 12 residues. CDR1 and CDR2 (germline): SQVTM, ANQGSEA. With 5 bases clipped from V and 2 bases from J, the junction kept 3 bases outside the gene matches.

CDR3 in amino acids: CASGNRGREQFF. DNA of the CDR3: TGCGCCAGCGGAAACAGGGGGCGGGAGCAGTTCTTC. The gene calls are TRBV5-1 and TRBJ2-1; 9 positions agree with TRBD1. Germline CDR1 and CDR2: SGHRS and YFSETQ. The CDR3 is 12 residues long. The V and J ends lost 7 bases and 10 bases, in that order; junction bases with no gene match: 6.

The genes are TRBV5-1 and TRBJ2-7, with 10 bases identical to TRBD1. CDR3 length: 15 residues. Trimming at V came to 0 bases and at J to 5 bases, leaving 5 bases not matched to a gene. Germline CDR1 SGHRS, CDR2 YFSETQ. The CDR3 reads CASSLGGQGGNEQYF. CDR3 nucleotide sequence: TGCGCCAGCAGCTTGGGCGGACAGGGGGGAAACGAGCAGTACTTC.

The rearrangement uses TRBV11-3 and TRBJ2-2; tentative D call: TRBD2 (5 bases). The CDR3 has 14 residues. V lost 2 bases and J lost 7, with 11 bases in between. Looked up from germline, CDR1 is SGHNT and CDR2 is YENEEA. CDR3 bases: TGTGCCAGCAGCTTAACGGCCGGGGTCGGGGAGCTGTTTTTT. It yields the protein CASSLTAGVGELFF.

This clone was seen many times. This chain joins TRBV20-1 and TRBJ2-1; D is unclear. V was pared by 5 bases and J by 5 bases, with 7 bases between. This CDR3 has 11 amino acids. Per germline, CDR1 DFQATT and CDR2 SNEGSKA (reference sequence). The chain's CDR3 is CSAFLNNEQFF. The CDR3 DNA reads TGCAGTGCTTTTCTAAACAATGAGCAGTTCTTC.

For the CDR3, the DNA is TGTGCCAGCAGCTTCAGGGGGCAGGGGAGTTTCACCTTC. It translates to CASSFRGQGSFTF. This sequence joins TRBV28 and TRBJ1-2; TRBD1 matches at 8 bases. This CDR3 is built from 13 residues. The trim removed 6 bases at V and 13 bases at J, leaving 13 bases unmatched. CDR1 and CDR2 from the germline V gene are MDHEN and SYDVKM.

J is TRBJ2-2 and V is TRBV2; D may be TRBD2 (6 bases). Germline CDR1 SNHLY, CDR2 FYNNEI. V lost 7 bases, J lost 5 bases, and 11 bases lay in between. CDR3 length: 13 amino acids. CDR3 in DNA: TGTGCCAGCAAGGGCGGGGCTACCGGGGAGCTGTTTTTT. Its translation: CASKGGATGELFF.

The J gene is TRBJ1-2, the V gene TRBV9, with D possibly matching TRBD1 (6 bases). Trimming cost V 0 bases and J 8 bases, with 14 bases left between them. CDR1 SGDLS and CDR2 YYNGEE come from the germline V gene. The CDR3 contains 14 residues. CDR3 sequence reads: CASSVEGVMRGYTF. CDR3 bases: TGTGCCAGCAGCGTAGAGGGGGTGATGAGAGGCTACACCTTC.

The chain links TRBV21-1 to TRBJ2-1; the table calls TRBD1, which could not be checked here. TRBV21-1 is an annotated pseudogene. This CDR3 comprises 12 residues. CDR3 in amino acids: CASVYTYNEQFF. CDR3 coding DNA: TGTGCCAGCGTTTACACCTACAATGAGCAGTTCTTC.

The CDR3 protein is CASSLGDRDWETQYF. For the CDR3, the DNA is TGTGCCAGCAGCTTAGGGGACAGGGACTGGGAGACCCAGTACTTC. V gene TRBV7-8 combines with J gene TRBJ2-5, with 9 bases that match TRBD1. CDR1 and CDR2 (germline): SGHVS, FQNEAQ. V lost 1 base, J lost 5 bases, and 5 bases stayed unmatched. The CDR3 loop spans 15 amino acids.

The J gene is TRBJ1-1, the V gene TRBV6-2 or TRBV6-3; TRBD1 aligns across 7 bases. The trim removed 3 bases at V and 0 bases at J, leaving 4 bases unmatched. CDR1 and CDR2 from the germline V gene are MNHEY and SVGEGT. The CDR3 is 15 residues long. CDR3 region: CASSYRQGMNTEAFF. For the CDR3, the DNA is TGTGCCAGCAGTTATCGACAGGGAATGAACACTGAAGCTTTCTTT.

This chain joins TRBV18 and TRBJ1-2, with 7 bases matching TRBD1. This CDR3 has 13 residues. The germline V gene encodes CDR1 KGHSH and CDR2 LQKENI. The J segment lost 4 bases and the V segment lost 4 bases, leaving 3 bases of the junction unmatched. CDR3 sequence reads: CASSLDRVYGYTF. DNA for the CDR3: TGTGCCAGCTCACTCGACAGGGTCTATGGCTACACCTTC. The variable domain in full, completed from reference TRBV18 and TRBJ1-2, reads NAGVMQNPRHLVRRRGQEARLRCSPMKGHSHVYWYRQLPEEGLKFMVYLQKENIIDESGMPKERFSAEFPKEGPSILRIQQVVRGDSAAYFCASSLDRVYGYTFGSGTRLTVV.

The J gene is TRBJ2-1, the V gene TRBV6-1; TRBD2 agrees at 10 bases. The germline CDR1 and CDR2 sequences are MNHNS and SASEGT. The junction had 5 bases not matched to a gene; V was cut back by 3 bases and J by 12 bases. The CDR3 has 13 residues. The CDR3: CASSDTSGMGQFF. The CDR3 DNA is TGTGCCAGCAGTGATACTAGCGGGATGGGGCAGTTCTTC.

The J gene is TRBJ2-1, the V gene TRBV5-1; D may be TRBD2 (5 bases). The ends were cut back, 4 bases at V and 0 bases at J, with 14 bases in the middle. Germline CDR1 is SGHRS and CDR2 is YFSETQ. CDR3 length: 16 residues. This CDR3 reads CASSLAKPSSYNEQFF. The DNA of the CDR3 is TGCGCCAGCAGCCTAGCTAAACCGAGCTCCTACAATGAGCAGTTCTTC.